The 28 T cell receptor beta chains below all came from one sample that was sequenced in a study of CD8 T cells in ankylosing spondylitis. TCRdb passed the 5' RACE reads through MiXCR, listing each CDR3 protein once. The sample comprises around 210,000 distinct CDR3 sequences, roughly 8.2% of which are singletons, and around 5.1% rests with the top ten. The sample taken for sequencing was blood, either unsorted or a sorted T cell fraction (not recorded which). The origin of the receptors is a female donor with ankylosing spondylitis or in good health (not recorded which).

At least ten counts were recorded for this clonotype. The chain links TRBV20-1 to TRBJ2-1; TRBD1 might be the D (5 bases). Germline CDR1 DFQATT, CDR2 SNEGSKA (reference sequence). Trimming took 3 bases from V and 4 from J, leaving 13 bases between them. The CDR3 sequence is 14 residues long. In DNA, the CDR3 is TGCAGTGCTAGCCAGGGCGCCATATACAATGAGCAGTTCTTC. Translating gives CSASQGAIYNEQFF.

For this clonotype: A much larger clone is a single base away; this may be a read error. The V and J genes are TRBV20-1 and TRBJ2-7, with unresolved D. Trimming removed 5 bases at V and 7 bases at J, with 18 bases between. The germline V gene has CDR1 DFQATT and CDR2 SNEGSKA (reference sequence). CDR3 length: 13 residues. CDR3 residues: CSAAQSGGVEQYF. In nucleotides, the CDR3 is TGCAGTGCTGCCCAGTCTGGTGGGGTAGAGCAGTACTTC.

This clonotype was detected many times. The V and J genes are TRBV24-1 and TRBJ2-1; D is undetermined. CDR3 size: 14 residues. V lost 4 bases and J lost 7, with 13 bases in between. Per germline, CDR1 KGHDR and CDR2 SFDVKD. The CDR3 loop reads CATSDPNWVNEQFF. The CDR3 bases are TGTGCCACCAGTGACCCGAATTGGGTAAATGAGCAGTTCTTC.

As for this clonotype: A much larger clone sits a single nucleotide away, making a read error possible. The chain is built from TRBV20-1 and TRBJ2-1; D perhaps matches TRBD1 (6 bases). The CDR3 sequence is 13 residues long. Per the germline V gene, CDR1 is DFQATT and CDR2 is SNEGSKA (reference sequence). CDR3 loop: CSADGGRSYDQFF. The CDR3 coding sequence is TGCAGTGCGGATGGGGGCAGATCCTATGACCAGTTCTTC.

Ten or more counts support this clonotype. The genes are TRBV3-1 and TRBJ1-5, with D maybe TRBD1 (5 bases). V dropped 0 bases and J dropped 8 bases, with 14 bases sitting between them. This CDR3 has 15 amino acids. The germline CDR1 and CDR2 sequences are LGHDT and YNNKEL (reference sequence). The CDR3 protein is CASSQDPRGVEPQHF. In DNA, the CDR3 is TGTGCCAGCAGCCAAGATCCAAGGGGTGTGGAGCCCCAGCATTTT.

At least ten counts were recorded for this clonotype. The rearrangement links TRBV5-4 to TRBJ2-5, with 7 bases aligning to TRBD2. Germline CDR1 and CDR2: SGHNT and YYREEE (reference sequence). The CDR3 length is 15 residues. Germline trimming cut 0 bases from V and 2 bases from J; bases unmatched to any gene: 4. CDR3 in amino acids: CASSLATSRQETQYF. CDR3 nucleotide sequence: TGTGCCAGCAGCTTGGCGACTAGCAGACAAGAGACCCAGTACTTC. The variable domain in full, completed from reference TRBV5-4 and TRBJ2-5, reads ETGVTQSPTHLIKTRGQQVTLRCSSQSGHNTVSWYQQALGQGPQFIFQYYREEENGRGNFPPRFSGLQFPNYSSELNVNALELDDSALYLCASSLATSRQETQYFGPGTRLLVL.

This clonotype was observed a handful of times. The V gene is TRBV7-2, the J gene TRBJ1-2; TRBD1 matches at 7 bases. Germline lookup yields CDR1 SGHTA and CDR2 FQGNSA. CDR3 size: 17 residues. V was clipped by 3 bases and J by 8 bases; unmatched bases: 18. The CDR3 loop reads CASSFTSQGTIVGGYTF. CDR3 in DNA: TGTGCCAGCAGCTTCACCTCACAGGGGACAATCGTGGGCGGCTACACCTTC.

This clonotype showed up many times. CDR3 region: CASSLAGRLNNEQFF. CDR3 nucleotide sequence: TGTGCCAGCAGCCTAGCGGGACGACTTAACAATGAGCAGTTCTTC. The rearrangement joins TRBV3-1 to TRBJ2-1; 8 nucleotides agree with TRBD2. The CDR3 spans 15 residues. Losses at the gene ends were 4 bases for V and 5 bases for J; bases not matched to a gene: 7. CDR1 is LGHDT, CDR2 YNNKEL, per germline (reference sequence).

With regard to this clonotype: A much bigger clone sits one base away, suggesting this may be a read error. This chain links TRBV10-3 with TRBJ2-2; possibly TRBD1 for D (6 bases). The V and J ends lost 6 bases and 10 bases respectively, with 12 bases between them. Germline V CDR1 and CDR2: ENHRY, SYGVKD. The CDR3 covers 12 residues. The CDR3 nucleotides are TGTGCCATCAGGGACAGCACGGAGGAGCTGTTTTTT. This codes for CAIRDSTEELFF.

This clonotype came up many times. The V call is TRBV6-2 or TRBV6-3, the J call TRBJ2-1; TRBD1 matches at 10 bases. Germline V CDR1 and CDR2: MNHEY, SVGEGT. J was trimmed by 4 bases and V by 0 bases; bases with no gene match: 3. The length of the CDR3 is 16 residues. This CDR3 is CASSYSGQGIYNEQFF. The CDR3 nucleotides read TGTGCCAGCAGTTACTCGGGACAGGGGATTTACAATGAGCAGTTCTTC.

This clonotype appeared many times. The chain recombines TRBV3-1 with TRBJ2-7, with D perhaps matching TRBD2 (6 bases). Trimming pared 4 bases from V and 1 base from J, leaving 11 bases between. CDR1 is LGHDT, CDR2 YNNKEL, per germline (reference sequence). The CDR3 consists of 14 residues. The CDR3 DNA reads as TGTGCCAGCAGCCCGGGACTGCGTTCCTACGAGCAGTACTTC. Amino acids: CASSPGLRSYEQYF.

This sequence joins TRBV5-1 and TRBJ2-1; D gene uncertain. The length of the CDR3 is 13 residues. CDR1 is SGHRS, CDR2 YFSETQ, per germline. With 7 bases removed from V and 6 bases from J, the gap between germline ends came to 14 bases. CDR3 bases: TGCGCCAGCGGATTTATGTTAGCCAATGAGCAGTTCTTC. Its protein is CASGFMLANEQFF.

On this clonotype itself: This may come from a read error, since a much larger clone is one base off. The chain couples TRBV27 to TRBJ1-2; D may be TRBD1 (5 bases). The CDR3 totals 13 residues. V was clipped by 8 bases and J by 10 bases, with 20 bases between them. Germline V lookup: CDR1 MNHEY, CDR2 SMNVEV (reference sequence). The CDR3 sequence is CASRNDRTRAYTF. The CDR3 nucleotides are TGTGCCAGCCGCAACGACAGAACGAGAGCCTACACCTTC.

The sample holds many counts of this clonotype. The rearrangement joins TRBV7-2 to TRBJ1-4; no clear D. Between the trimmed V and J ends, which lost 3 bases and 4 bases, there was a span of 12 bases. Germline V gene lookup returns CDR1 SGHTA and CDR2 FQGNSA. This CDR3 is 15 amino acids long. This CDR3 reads CASSFRGLRNEKLFF. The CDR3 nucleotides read TGTGCCAGCAGCTTTCGAGGGCTGCGTAATGAAAAACTGTTTTTT.

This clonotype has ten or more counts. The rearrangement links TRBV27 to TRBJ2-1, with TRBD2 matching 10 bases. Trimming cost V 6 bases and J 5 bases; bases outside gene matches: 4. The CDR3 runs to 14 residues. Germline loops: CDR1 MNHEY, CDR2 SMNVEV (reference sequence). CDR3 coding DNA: TGTGCCAGCAGCCTAGCGGGAGAGAACAATGAGCAGTTCTTC. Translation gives CASSLAGENNEQFF.

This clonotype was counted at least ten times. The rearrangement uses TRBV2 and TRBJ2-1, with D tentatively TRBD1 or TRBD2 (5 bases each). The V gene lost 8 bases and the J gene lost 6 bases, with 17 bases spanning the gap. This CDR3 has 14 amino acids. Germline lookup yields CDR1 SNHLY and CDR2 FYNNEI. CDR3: CASRNWDGGNEQFF. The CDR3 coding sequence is TGTGCCAGCCGTAATTGGGACGGTGGCAATGAGCAGTTCTTC.

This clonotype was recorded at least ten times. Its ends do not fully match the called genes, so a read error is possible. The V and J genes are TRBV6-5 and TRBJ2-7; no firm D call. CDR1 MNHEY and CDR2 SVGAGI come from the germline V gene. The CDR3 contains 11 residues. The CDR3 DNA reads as TGTGCCAGCAGTAACTCGGCAGCGTACCACTTC. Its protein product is CASSNSAAYHF.

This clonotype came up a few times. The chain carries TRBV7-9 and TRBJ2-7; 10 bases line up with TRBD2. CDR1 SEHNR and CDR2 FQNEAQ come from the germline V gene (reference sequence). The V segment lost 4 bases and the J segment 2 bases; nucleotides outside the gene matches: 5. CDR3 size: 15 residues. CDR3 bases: TGTGCCAGCAGCTCCTGGACTAGCGGCACCTACGAGCAGTACTTC. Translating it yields CASSSWTSGTYEQYF.

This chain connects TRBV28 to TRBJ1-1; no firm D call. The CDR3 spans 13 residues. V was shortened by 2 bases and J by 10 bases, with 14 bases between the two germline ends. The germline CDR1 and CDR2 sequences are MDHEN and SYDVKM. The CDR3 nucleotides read TGTGCCAGCAGTTTAAGGGTGCCCGGAGGAGCTTTCTTT. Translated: CASSLRVPGGAFF.

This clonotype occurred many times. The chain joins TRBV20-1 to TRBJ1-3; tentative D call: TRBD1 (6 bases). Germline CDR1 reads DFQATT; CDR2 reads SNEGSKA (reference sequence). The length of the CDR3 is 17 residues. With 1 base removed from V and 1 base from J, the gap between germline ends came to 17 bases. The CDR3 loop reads CSARGGLTGSSGNTIYF. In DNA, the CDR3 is TGCAGTGCTAGAGGGGGGCTTACAGGTTCTTCTGGAAACACCATATATTTT.

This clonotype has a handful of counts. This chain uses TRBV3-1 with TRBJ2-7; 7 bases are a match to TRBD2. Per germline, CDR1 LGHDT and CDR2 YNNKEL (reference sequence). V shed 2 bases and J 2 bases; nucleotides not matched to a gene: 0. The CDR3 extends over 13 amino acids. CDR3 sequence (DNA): TGTGCCAGCAGCCAAAGCGGGGCCTACGAGCAGTACTTC. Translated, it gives CASSQSGAYEQYF.

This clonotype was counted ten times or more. CDR3 sequence (DNA): TGCAGTGCTAGAGATCCGGAACTAGCGCTACAAGAGACCCAGTACTTC. Translation: CSARDPELALQETQYF. V and J are TRBV20-1 and TRBJ2-5; 7 bases align to TRBD2. Germline trimming cut 0 bases from V and 2 bases from J; bases unmatched to any gene: 9. This CDR3 region has 16 residues. CDR1 and CDR2 from the germline V gene are DFQATT and SNEGSKA (reference sequence).

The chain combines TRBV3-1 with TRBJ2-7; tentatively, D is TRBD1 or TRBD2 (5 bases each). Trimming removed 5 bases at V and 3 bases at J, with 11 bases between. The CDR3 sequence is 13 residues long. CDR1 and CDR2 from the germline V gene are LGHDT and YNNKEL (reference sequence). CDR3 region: CASSDNGGYEQYF. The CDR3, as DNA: TGTGCCAGCAGCGACAATGGGGGCTACGAGCAGTACTTC.

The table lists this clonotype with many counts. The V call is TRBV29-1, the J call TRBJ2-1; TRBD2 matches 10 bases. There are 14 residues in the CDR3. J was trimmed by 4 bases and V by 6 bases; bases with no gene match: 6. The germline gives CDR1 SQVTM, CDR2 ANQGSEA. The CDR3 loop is CSVGRTSGYNEQFF. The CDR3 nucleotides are TGCAGCGTAGGGAGGACTAGCGGATACAATGAGCAGTTCTTC.

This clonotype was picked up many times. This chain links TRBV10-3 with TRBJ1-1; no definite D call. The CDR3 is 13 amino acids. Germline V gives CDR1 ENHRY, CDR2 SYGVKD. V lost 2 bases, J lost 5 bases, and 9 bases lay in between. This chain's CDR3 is CAISEPEETEAFF. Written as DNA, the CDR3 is TGTGCCATCAGTGAGCCGGAGGAAACTGAAGCTTTCTTT.

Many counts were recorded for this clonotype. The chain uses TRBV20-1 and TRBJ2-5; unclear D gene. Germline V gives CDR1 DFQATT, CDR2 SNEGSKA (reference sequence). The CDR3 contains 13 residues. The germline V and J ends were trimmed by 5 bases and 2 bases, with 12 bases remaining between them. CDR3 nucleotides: TGCAGTGCTGGGCTGGACCTACAAGAGACCCAGTACTTC. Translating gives CSAGLDLQETQYF.

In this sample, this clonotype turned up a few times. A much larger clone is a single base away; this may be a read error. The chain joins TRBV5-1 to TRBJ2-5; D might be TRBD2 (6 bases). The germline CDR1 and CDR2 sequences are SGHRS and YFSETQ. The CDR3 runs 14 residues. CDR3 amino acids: CASSLAGTLEAQYF. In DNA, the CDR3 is TGCGCCAGCAGCTTGGCGGGGACTTTAGAGGCCCAGTACTTC.

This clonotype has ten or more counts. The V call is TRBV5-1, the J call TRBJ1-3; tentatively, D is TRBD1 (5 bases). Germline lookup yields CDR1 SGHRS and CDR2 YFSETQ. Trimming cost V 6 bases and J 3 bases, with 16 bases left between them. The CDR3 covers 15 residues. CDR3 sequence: CASTLTGADGNTIYF. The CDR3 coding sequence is TGCGCCAGCACCTTAACTGGGGCCGATGGAAACACCATATATTTT.